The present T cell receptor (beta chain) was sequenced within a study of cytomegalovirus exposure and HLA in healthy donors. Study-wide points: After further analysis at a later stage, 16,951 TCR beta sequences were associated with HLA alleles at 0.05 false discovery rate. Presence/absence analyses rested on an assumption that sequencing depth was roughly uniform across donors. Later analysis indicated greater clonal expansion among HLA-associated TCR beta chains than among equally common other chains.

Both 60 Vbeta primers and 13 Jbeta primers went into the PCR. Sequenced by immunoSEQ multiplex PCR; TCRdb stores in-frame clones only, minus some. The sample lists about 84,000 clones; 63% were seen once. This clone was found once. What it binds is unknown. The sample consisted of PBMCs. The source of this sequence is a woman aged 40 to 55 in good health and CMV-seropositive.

CDR3 bases: TGTGCCAGCAGCCAAGATCAAAACTATGGCTACACCTTC. Amino acids: CASSQDQNYGYTF. The chain combines TRBV4-2 with TRBJ1-2; D is unclear. There are 13 residues in the CDR3. The germline V gene encodes CDR1 LGHNA and CDR2 YNFKEQ. Deletions cut 0 bases from V and 2 bases from J, with 4 bases between.